The rows below give T cell receptor beta chains drawn from one sample of a study of T cell responses to AZD1222 COVID-19 vaccine. Some clones are missing from TCRdb's copy, which holds only in-frame ones; the method was immunoSEQ multiplex PCR. The repertoire holds about 160,000 clones, around nine tenths seen once, with about 1.6% in the top ten. Sequences were derived from peripheral blood, sampled on day 0 of AZD1222 vaccination. These receptors all come from an adult in good health. CDR3s include the opening cysteine and the closing phenylalanine or tryptophan. A D gene is named only where the DNA matches it firmly. The listing skips clone size in some rows; elsewhere it reads once, few, many or a size class.

v_gene: TRBV4-1; d_gene: -; abundance: -; j_gene: TRBJ1-6; CDR3aa: CASSQGGQGGVSPLHF; CDR3nt: TGCGCCAGCAGCCAGGGGGGTCAGGGAGGTGTTTCACCCCTCCACTTT
v_gene: TRBV6-5; d_gene: -; abundance: -; j_gene: TRBJ1-2; CDR3aa: CASKGNYGYTF; CDR3nt: TGTGCCAGCAAGGGTAACTATGGCTACACCTTC
v_gene: TRBV19; d_gene: TRBD1; abundance: -; j_gene: TRBJ1-1; CDR3aa: CASSIVRDSLNTEAFF; CDR3nt: TGTGCCAGTAGTATAGTTCGGGACAGCTTGAACACTGAAGCTTTCTTT
v_gene: TRBV3-1/TRBV3-2; d_gene: TRBD1; abundance: -; j_gene: TRBJ2-5; CDR3aa: CASSQKGALGTQYF; CDR3nt: TGTGCCAGCAGCCAGAAGGGGGCTCTTGGGACCCAGTACTTC
v_gene: TRBV28; d_gene: TRBD1; abundance: -; j_gene: TRBJ1-1; CDR3aa: CASIIQGYSEAFF; CDR3nt: TGTGCCAGCATCATACAGGGGTATTCCGAAGCTTTCTTT
v_gene: TRBV28; d_gene: -; abundance: -; j_gene: TRBJ1-1; CDR3aa: CASSLYTEAFF; CDR3nt: TGTGCCAGCAGCCTATACACTGAAGCTTTCTTT
v_gene: TRBV28; d_gene: -; abundance: -; j_gene: TRBJ1-5; CDR3aa: CASSLNGPQHF; CDR3nt: TGTGCCAGCAGTTTAAATGGGCCCCAGCATTTT
v_gene: TRBV11-2; d_gene: -; abundance: -; j_gene: TRBJ1-6; CDR3aa: CASSLAADSPLHF; CDR3nt: TGTGCCAGCAGCTTAGCAGCTGATTCACCCCTCCACTTT
v_gene: TRBV2; d_gene: TRBD1; abundance: -; j_gene: TRBJ2-2; CDR3aa: CASRGDRNTGELFF; CDR3nt: TGTGCCAGCAGGGGGGACAGGAACACCGGGGAGCTGTTTTTT
v_gene: TRBV7-9; d_gene: -; abundance: -; j_gene: TRBJ1-5; CDR3aa: CASSLRENQPQHF; CDR3nt: TGTGCCAGCAGCTTAAGGGAGAATCAGCCCCAGCATTTT
v_gene: TRBV10-3; d_gene: TRBD2; abundance: -; j_gene: TRBJ2-5; CDR3aa: CAISGLAGGAETQYF; CDR3nt: TGTGCCATCAGTGGGTTGGCGGGGGGGGCCGAGACCCAGTACTTC
v_gene: TRBV19; d_gene: -; abundance: -; j_gene: TRBJ1-5; CDR3aa: CASRDTHPSNQPQHF; CDR3nt: TGTGCCAGTAGAGACACACACCCTAGCAATCAGCCCCAGCATTTT
v_gene: TRBV7-2; d_gene: -; abundance: -; j_gene: TRBJ2-2; CDR3aa: CASSLALSGELFF; CDR3nt: TGTGCCAGCAGCTTAGCGTTATCCGGGGAGCTGTTTTTT
v_gene: TRBV7-9; d_gene: -; abundance: -; j_gene: TRBJ1-3; CDR3aa: CASSFGAGVDTIYF; CDR3nt: TGTGCCAGCAGCTTTGGGGCAGGGGTAGACACCATATATTTT
v_gene: TRBV28; d_gene: TRBD1; abundance: -; j_gene: TRBJ1-2; CDR3aa: CASSSGGWGYTF; CDR3nt: TGTGCCAGCAGTTCAGGGGGTTGGGGCTACACCTTC
v_gene: TRBV29-1; d_gene: TRBD1; abundance: -; j_gene: TRBJ2-1; CDR3aa: CSVGRQGTREQFF; CDR3nt: TGCAGCGTTGGTAGACAGGGGACCCGTGAGCAGTTCTTC
v_gene: TRBV27; d_gene: -; abundance: -; j_gene: TRBJ1-1; CDR3aa: CASRSTGAMNTEAFF; CDR3nt: TGTGCCAGCAGGAGCACAGGCGCTATGAACACTGAAGCTTTCTTT
v_gene: TRBV29-1; d_gene: TRBD1; abundance: -; j_gene: TRBJ1-2; CDR3aa: CSVERTGANYGYTF; CDR3nt: TGCAGCGTCGAAAGGACAGGGGCGAACTATGGCTACACCTTC
v_gene: TRBV11-2; d_gene: -; abundance: -; j_gene: TRBJ2-7; CDR3aa: CASSLRQSSYEQYF; CDR3nt: TGTGCCAGCAGCTTGCGACAGTCTTCCTACGAGCAGTACTTC
v_gene: TRBV5-5; d_gene: -; abundance: -; j_gene: TRBJ1-1; CDR3aa: CASSSGPSLRGTEAFF; CDR3nt: TGTGCCAGCAGCTCGGGACCATCTTTGAGGGGTACTGAAGCTTTCTTT
v_gene: TRBV4-1; d_gene: -; abundance: -; j_gene: TRBJ1-1; CDR3aa: CASSLPGGIGTEAFF; CDR3nt: TGCGCCAGCAGCCTCCCTGGAGGGATCGGCACTGAAGCTTTCTTT
v_gene: TRBV27; d_gene: TRBD2; abundance: -; j_gene: TRBJ2-1; CDR3aa: CASRPLELNAGGPRDEQFF; CDR3nt: TGTGCCAGCAGGCCTTTAGAGCTTAATGCGGGGGGTCCCAGGGATGAGCAGTTCTTC
v_gene: TRBV7-2; d_gene: -; abundance: -; j_gene: TRBJ2-2; CDR3aa: CASSSGVTGELFF; CDR3nt: TGTGCCAGCAGCTCGGGGGTGACCGGGGAGCTGTTTTTT
v_gene: TRBV7-9; d_gene: -; abundance: -; j_gene: TRBJ1-1; CDR3aa: CASSPRQRGTEAFF; CDR3nt: TGTGCCAGCAGCCCAAGACAGAGGGGGACTGAAGCTTTCTTT
v_gene: TRBV18; d_gene: -; abundance: -; j_gene: TRBJ2-5; CDR3aa: CASSPLGETQYF; CDR3nt: TGTGCCAGCTCACCCCTAGGGGAGACCCAGTACTTC
v_gene: TRBV28; d_gene: -; abundance: few; j_gene: TRBJ1-3; CDR3aa: CASRVGETGNTIYF; CDR3nt: TGTGCCAGCAGGGTCGGAGAGACTGGAAACACCATATATTTT
v_gene: TRBV29-1; d_gene: -; abundance: -; j_gene: TRBJ1-2; CDR3aa: CSAILRPVDGYTF; CDR3nt: TGCAGTGCAATACTACGACCGGTGGATGGCTACACCTTC
v_gene: TRBV6-1; d_gene: -; abundance: -; j_gene: TRBJ2-5; CDR3aa: CASSEVPTGQETQYF; CDR3nt: TGTGCCAGCAGTGAAGTCCCGACAGGCCAAGAGACCCAGTACTTC
v_gene: TRBV19; d_gene: -; abundance: -; j_gene: TRBJ1-4; CDR3aa: CASSLDRIGEKLFF; CDR3nt: TGTGCCAGTAGTCTCGACAGAATTGGAGAAAAACTGTTTTTT
v_gene: TRBV30; d_gene: TRBD1; abundance: -; j_gene: TRBJ1-5; CDR3aa: CAWGTGQPYQPQHF; CDR3nt: TGTGCCTGGGGGACGGGACAGCCCTATCAGCCCCAGCATTTT
v_gene: TRBV7-2; d_gene: -; abundance: once; j_gene: TRBJ1-5; CDR3aa: CASSLTAMNQPQHF; CDR3nt: TGTGCCAGCAGCTTGACAGCAATGAATCAGCCCCAGCATTTT
v_gene: TRBV2; d_gene: TRBD1; abundance: once; j_gene: TRBJ1-4; CDR3aa: CASREGTVPNEKLFF; CDR3nt: TGTGCCAGCAGGGAAGGGACAGTGCCTAATGAAAAACTGTTTTTT
v_gene: TRBV19; d_gene: TRBD1; abundance: -; j_gene: TRBJ2-1; CDR3aa: CASSKGQGRNEQFF; CDR3nt: TGTGCCAGTAGTAAGGGACAGGGTCGGAATGAGCAGTTCTTC
v_gene: TRBV4-3; d_gene: -; abundance: -; j_gene: TRBJ2-3; CDR3aa: CASSQTSDTQYF; CDR3nt: TGCGCCAGCAGCCAGACCTCAGATACGCAGTATTTT
v_gene: TRBV12-5; d_gene: -; abundance: -; j_gene: TRBJ1-1; CDR3aa: CASRGFRVTEAFF; CDR3nt: TGTGCTAGCCGTGGGTTCAGGGTGACTGAAGCTTTCTTT
v_gene: TRBV6-5; d_gene: TRBD1; abundance: -; j_gene: TRBJ2-3; CDR3aa: CASSRGDRGSDTQYF; CDR3nt: TGTGCCAGCAGTAGGGGGGACAGGGGATCAGATACGCAGTATTTT
v_gene: TRBV11-2; d_gene: TRBD1; abundance: -; j_gene: TRBJ1-1; CDR3aa: CASSLHPGQGTEAFF; CDR3nt: TGTGCCAGCAGCTTACACCCGGGACAGGGCACTGAAGCTTTCTTT
v_gene: TRBV9; d_gene: -; abundance: -; j_gene: TRBJ2-7; CDR3aa: CASSAGGAPTYEQYF; CDR3nt: TGTGCCAGCAGCGCTGGGGGGGCACCGACCTACGAGCAGTACTTC
v_gene: TRBV5-1; d_gene: TRBD1; abundance: -; j_gene: TRBJ1-4; CDR3aa: CASSLGQGASTNEKLFF; CDR3nt: TGCGCCAGCAGCTTGGGTCAGGGGGCATCAACTAATGAAAAACTGTTTTTT
v_gene: TRBV5-4; d_gene: TRBD2; abundance: -; j_gene: TRBJ2-2; CDR3aa: CASSLRLGTSGGRNTGELFF; CDR3nt: TGTGCCAGCAGCTTGCGTCTGGGGACTAGCGGGGGGCGGAACACCGGGGAGCTGTTTTTT
v_gene: TRBV13; d_gene: -; abundance: -; j_gene: TRBJ1-1; CDR3aa: CASSPSPTGGGTEAFF; CDR3nt: TGTGCCAGCAGCCCGAGCCCCACGGGGGGAGGCACTGAAGCTTTCTTT
v_gene: TRBV9; d_gene: TRBD2; abundance: once; j_gene: TRBJ2-3; CDR3aa: CASSVATSGPTDTQYF; CDR3nt: TGTGCCAGCAGCGTAGCGACTAGCGGACCCACAGATACGCAGTATTTT
v_gene: TRBV6-5; d_gene: -; abundance: -; j_gene: TRBJ1-2; CDR3aa: CASSSGNYGYTF; CDR3nt: TGTGCCAGCAGTTCCGGCAACTATGGCTACACCTTC
v_gene: TRBV20-1; d_gene: -; abundance: -; j_gene: TRBJ1-4; CDR3aa: CSASYDLGPYATNEKLFF; CDR3nt: TGCAGTGCTAGTTACGATCTGGGGCCATACGCAACTAATGAAAAACTGTTTTTT
v_gene: TRBV5-5; d_gene: TRBD1; abundance: -; j_gene: TRBJ2-2; CDR3aa: CASSLQGAGELFF; CDR3nt: TGTGCCAGCAGCTTACAGGGGGCCGGGGAGCTGTTTTTT
v_gene: TRBV7-3; d_gene: -; abundance: -; j_gene: TRBJ1-1; CDR3aa: CASSLRGPGEAFF; CDR3nt: TGTGCCAGCAGCTTAAGGGGGCCGGGTGAAGCTTTCTTT
v_gene: TRBV10-3; d_gene: TRBD1; abundance: -; j_gene: TRBJ1-2; CDR3aa: CAISTGVGSYGYTF; CDR3nt: TGTGCCATCAGTACAGGGGTCGGTAGCTATGGCTACACCTTC
v_gene: TRBV15; d_gene: -; abundance: -; j_gene: TRBJ1-3; CDR3aa: CATSRVRAGSRDTIYF; CDR3nt: TGTGCCACCAGCAGAGTGCGCGCAGGCTCAAGAGACACCATATATTTT
v_gene: TRBV11-3; d_gene: -; abundance: -; j_gene: TRBJ1-2; CDR3aa: CASSPQGNYGYTF; CDR3nt: TGTGCCAGCAGCCCGCAGGGAAACTATGGCTACACCTTC
v_gene: TRBV19; d_gene: -; abundance: -; j_gene: TRBJ1-5; CDR3aa: CASSHRENQPQHF; CDR3nt: TGTGCCAGTAGTCACAGGGAGAATCAGCCCCAGCATTTT
v_gene: TRBV5-1; d_gene: -; abundance: -; j_gene: TRBJ1-4; CDR3aa: CASSLSGSNEKLFF; CDR3nt: TGCGCCAGCAGCTTGTCAGGGAGTAATGAAAAACTGTTTTTT
v_gene: TRBV18; d_gene: -; abundance: -; j_gene: TRBJ2-7; CDR3aa: CASSLGTDPTYEQYF; CDR3nt: TGTGCCAGCTCCCTCGGGACGGACCCCACCTACGAGCAGTACTTC
v_gene: TRBV7-9; d_gene: -; abundance: -; j_gene: TRBJ1-2; CDR3aa: CASSSQGDGYTF; CDR3nt: TGTGCCAGCAGCTCGCAGGGCGATGGCTACACCTTC
v_gene: TRBV3-1/TRBV3-2; d_gene: TRBD2; abundance: -; j_gene: TRBJ2-3; CDR3aa: CASSHLVRGVSTDTQYF; CDR3nt: TGTGCCAGCAGCCACTTGGTGCGGGGGGTTAGCACAGATACGCAGTATTTT
v_gene: TRBV9; d_gene: -; abundance: -; j_gene: TRBJ2-5; CDR3aa: CASSVDWGSRETQYF; CDR3nt: TGTGCCAGCAGCGTAGACTGGGGGAGTCGGGAGACCCAGTACTTC
v_gene: TRBV19; d_gene: TRBD1; abundance: -; j_gene: TRBJ1-2; CDR3aa: CASSTPLDRVNYGYTF; CDR3nt: TGTGCCAGTAGTACCCCCCTCGACAGGGTGAACTATGGCTACACCTTC
v_gene: TRBV6-5; d_gene: -; abundance: -; j_gene: TRBJ2-7; CDR3aa: CASSYSSGETRYEQYF; CDR3nt: TGTGCCAGCAGTTACTCGAGTGGGGAAACCCGCTACGAGCAGTACTTC
v_gene: TRBV11-2; d_gene: -; abundance: -; j_gene: TRBJ2-3; CDR3aa: CASSGPETTDTQYF; CDR3nt: TGTGCCAGCAGCGGTCCAGAGACCACAGATACGCAGTATTTT
v_gene: TRBV3-1/TRBV3-2; d_gene: TRBD2; abundance: few; j_gene: TRBJ2-1; CDR3aa: CASSLDSGGLLNEQFF; CDR3nt: TGTGCCAGCAGCTTGGACAGCGGGGGCCTCCTCAATGAGCAGTTCTTC
v_gene: TRBV11-2; d_gene: -; abundance: -; j_gene: TRBJ2-1; CDR3aa: CASSSTLSSYNEQFF; CDR3nt: TGTGCCAGCAGCTCGACACTTAGCTCCTACAATGAGCAGTTCTTC